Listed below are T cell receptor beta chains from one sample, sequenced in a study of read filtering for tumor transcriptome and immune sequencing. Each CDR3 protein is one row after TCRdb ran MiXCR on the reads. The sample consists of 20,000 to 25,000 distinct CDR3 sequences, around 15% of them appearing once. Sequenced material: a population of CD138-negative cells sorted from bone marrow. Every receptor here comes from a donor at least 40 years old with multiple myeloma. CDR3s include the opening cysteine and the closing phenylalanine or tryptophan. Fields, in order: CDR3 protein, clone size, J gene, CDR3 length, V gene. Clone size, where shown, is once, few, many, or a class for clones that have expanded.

CASSSPDRAYNEQFF few TRBJ2-1 15 TRBV7-9
CASSLDSGGYNEQFF many TRBJ2-1 15 TRBV11-2
CASSRLAASSYEQYF many TRBJ2-7 15 TRBV27
CASSSGHPNGELFF many TRBJ2-2 14 TRBV7-6
CASSLGGGRDEQFF . TRBJ2-1 14 TRBV3-1
CASSSQGGQQETQYF many TRBJ2-5 15 TRBV5-1
CASMTGASTGGLFF few TRBJ2-2 14 TRBV11-3
CASSPLLAGEHTGELFF many TRBJ2-2 17 TRBV12-3/TRBV12-4
CASKERESTEQFF many TRBJ2-1 13 TRBV2
CASSIIQTDTQYF . TRBJ2-3 13 TRBV28
CAISNSNQPQHF many TRBJ1-5 12 TRBV10-3
CASSQGPGVDNYGYTF few TRBJ1-2 16 TRBV4-1
CASRNVLAGLITDTQYF many TRBJ2-3 17 TRBV6-5
CASRGQETNTEAFF . TRBJ1-1 14 TRBV2
CASSLLGLYEQYF few TRBJ2-7 13 TRBV28
CASSLAGGPGEQYF many TRBJ2-7 14 TRBV7-9
CAWSVRDVLTF many TRBJ2-6 11 TRBV30
CSARTSGVQETQYF many TRBJ2-5 14 TRBV20-1
CASNQGTSGRPKQFF . TRBJ2-1 15 TRBV12-3/TRBV12-4
CASSQEVAGVNEQFF . TRBJ2-1 15 TRBV6-2/TRBV6-3
CSAGTVGVQPQHF many TRBJ1-5 13 TRBV20-1
CAITQQGSEAFF many TRBJ1-1 12 TRBV10-3
CASSSRDKNEKLFF few TRBJ1-4 14 TRBV25-1
CASSLEPYTDTQYF many TRBJ2-3 14 TRBV5-1
CSAASPLGGGGTGELFF many TRBJ2-2 17 TRBV20-1
CASTLRGRDTEAFF many TRBJ1-1 14 TRBV6-6
CASSYGSSGANVLTF many TRBJ2-6 15 TRBV5-6
CASSQGHLHEQYF many TRBJ2-7 13 TRBV3-1